This T cell receptor (beta chain) was observed in a study of T-cell memory formation after mild COVID-19. About the study: Each donor largely had its own TCR clusters. The study, taken as a whole, reports: Researchers found some responding clones in pre-infection memory, a sign that cross-reactive memory joined. Shrinking CD4+ clones resided mostly in CM and EM, and CD8+ ones in EMRA.

Comment on this clonotype: Its antigen is as yet unknown.

Libraries for TCRalpha and TCRbeta carried sample barcodes and unique molecular identifiers via 5'RACE. One entry per CDR3 protein, called by TCRdb with MiXCR from the 5' RACE reads. The table records about 200,000 distinct CDR3 sequences, approximately 10% of them present only once. The CDR3 loop spans 13 amino acids. The chain carries TRBV12-1 and TRBJ2-3. TRBV12-1 is described as a pseudogene. Sequenced sample: PBMCs or a T cell subset sorted from them (not recorded which). The sequence came from a man aged 18-30 years who had mild COVID-19 (a few samples of this study predate the infection). Cell type and time point are not known. The CDR3 loop is CASSFDGRDTQYF. The CDR3 nucleotides are TGTGCCAGCAGCTTTGACGGTCGAGATACGCAGTATTTT.